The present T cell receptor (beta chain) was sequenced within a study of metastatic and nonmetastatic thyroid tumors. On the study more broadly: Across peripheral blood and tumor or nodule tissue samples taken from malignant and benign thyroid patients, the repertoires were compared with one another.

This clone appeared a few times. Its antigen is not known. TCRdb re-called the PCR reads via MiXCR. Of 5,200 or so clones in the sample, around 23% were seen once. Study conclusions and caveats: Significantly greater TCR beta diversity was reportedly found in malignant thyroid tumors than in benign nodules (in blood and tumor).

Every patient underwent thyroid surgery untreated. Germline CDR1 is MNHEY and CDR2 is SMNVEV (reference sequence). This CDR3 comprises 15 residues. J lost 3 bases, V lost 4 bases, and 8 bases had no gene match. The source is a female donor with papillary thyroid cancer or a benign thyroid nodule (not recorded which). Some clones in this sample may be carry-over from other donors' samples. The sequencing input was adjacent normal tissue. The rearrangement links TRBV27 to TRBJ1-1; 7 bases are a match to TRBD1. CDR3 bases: TGTGCCAGCAGTTACCACAGGGGCGGATACACTGAAGCTTTCTTT. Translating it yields CASSYHRGGYTEAFF.